This T cell receptor (beta chain) was captured by sequencing in a study of blood T cell repertoires in COVID-19. Clones were read by immunoSEQ multiplex PCR, and TCRdb kept only the in-frame ones, dropping some. The data contain some 50,000 clones, around 68% of them singletons. Germline loops: CDR1 MNHEY, CDR2 SMNVEV (reference sequence). Trimming removed 4 bases at V and 5 bases at J, with 16 bases between. This CDR3 has 15 residues. The TCR was taken from a woman between 70 and 85 years old with acute or convalescent COVID-19. Material: peripheral blood. The chain links TRBV27 to TRBJ2-3; a weak D match, TRBD1 (6 bases). CDR3 sequence: CASSWGPSAKDTQYF. CDR3 DNA sequence: TGTGCCAGCAGTTGGGGGCCTAGTGCGAAAGATACGCAGTATTTT.